This record covers a single T cell receptor (beta chain). Its antigen has not been determined. There are no base qualities to consult, and no much larger clone falls within one base. The entry originates in a study of STAT5B mutations in CD4+ large granular lymphocyte leukemia (dated 2022 in TCRdb). About the study as a whole: Among healthy controls, the CDR3 'QG' motif was associated with a particular HLA allele. The study compared the TCRbeta repertoires of patients with CD4+ T-cell large granular lymphocyte leukemia against those of healthy blood donors. Flow cytometry performed on FACSCanto II or FACSVerse showed that the purified fractions had more than 95% purity among lymphocytes.

Broader findings and caveats from the paper: Greater clonality appeared to be present in CD4-sorted patient repertoires than in healthy CD4+ repertoires, and the difference was retained after the putative leukemic clones were removed. The data were not HLA-matched, and the higher clonality in CD4+ T-LGLL than in CD8+ T-LGLL could be due to the relatively small sample size. Enrichment of TRBV06-family usage was observed among the top patient clones (8/27) relative to healthy controls (2/35). Main leukemic clonotypes were private to each patient, although approximately 25% of the main leukemic clonotypes were found at low frequency in the non-leukemic repertoires of other patients.

The CDR3 starts with the cysteine, ends with the phenylalanine, and has 12 residues. The sequence is cut down to CDR3 DNA, 36 bases in frame from base 1. The germline V gene specifies SQVTM as CDR1 and ANQGSEA as CDR2. The immunoSEQ assay at survey resolution was applied to genomic DNA for sequencing of TCRbeta rearrangements. The original methods were these. A lowest detectable productive clonotype frequency of 2.59 x 10-5 was observed in the TCR sequencing data. Analyses included only productive TCRbeta rearrangements, meaning complete and in-frame sequences. The clonality of each sample was calculated as Simpson clonality in the immunoSEQ Analyzer version 3.0. Clones were grouped by frequency into very rare, small, medium, large (1-20%) or hyperexpanded (>20%) categories. Generation probabilities were estimated with OLGA 1.2.3, V-gene circos plots were generated with VDJtools, specificities were searched for in VDJdb, and CDR3 motifs were identified with GLIPH. Sourced from immuneACCESS, this table was stored by TCRdb with only in-frame sequences that have V and J called. A share of the clones is absent; for the studies checked, an unresolved V gene accounts for under half, and the remainder has no known explanation. D and trimming come from the DNA, and the V and J calls and clone size come from that table. This sample comprises approximately 33,000 clones, 88% of them detected only once. The ten largest make up more than 0.95% of the sample.

The healthy controls were over 30 blood donors, and the buffy coats of these donors were supplied by the Finnish Red Cross blood service. All TCR-sequenced material derived from peripheral blood: patient blood samples and healthy donor buffy coats. Ficoll-Hypaque gradient centrifugation was used to isolate peripheral blood mononuclear cells. CD4+ cells were magnetically purified from the buffy coats of healthy controls. The Gentra Puregene Cell and Tissue kit was used for genomic DNA extraction, and quantification was performed on a Qubit 2.0 fluorometer. This sequence originates from a human donor in good health. The chain uses TRBV29-1 and TRBJ1-3, and the D gene may be TRBD1, 6 bases matching. Input material: CD4+ T cells from blood buffy coats. The DNA reads as follows: TGCAGTGGGACATTCTCTGGAAACACCATATATTTT. It codes for CSGTFSGNTIYF. When the CDR3 is completed using the reference TRBV29-1 and TRBJ1-3 genes on either side, the full variable domain is SAVISQKPSRDICQRGTSLTIQCQVDSQVTMMFWYRQQPGQSLTLIATANQGSEATYESGFVIDKFPISRPNLTFSTLTVSNMSPEDSSIYLCSGTFSGNTIYFGEGSWLTVV.